Detailed here is one T cell receptor (beta chain). This specimen comes from a study of blood T cells in healthy people across ages. The CDR3 is 12 residues long. Trimming cost V 5 bases and J 6 bases, with 10 bases left between them. CDR1 and CDR2 (germline): SGHTA, FQGNSA. A second PCR of 7 to 11 cycles used a sample-barcoded 5' primer and a J-beta primer mix. A tag from a template-switch adaptor with 12 random nucleotides marked each cDNA molecule. TCRdb recomputed calls from the 5' RACE reads with MiXCR, one row per CDR3 protein. The sample yields about 680,000 distinct CDR3 sequences, roughly 50% seen once.

This receptor was taken from a woman in her fifties or sixties in good health. The sequencing sample was made of blood. The rearrangement links TRBV7-2 to TRBJ1-1; D is undetermined. The CDR3 bases are TGTGCCAGCAGCCCCCCCTTAGCTGAAGCTTTCTTT. This gives the protein CASSPPLAEAFF.